Included here is one TCR beta chain sequence, with context. In the original workflow: Reference gene primers were amplified, and this amplification served to estimate nucleated cell counts. Sequenced by immunoSEQ multiplex PCR; TCRdb stores in-frame clones only, minus some. For V, J and clone size, that table is used; D and trimming come from the DNA. The sample lists tens of thousands of clones, 70% to 90% seen once, with about a tenth in the top ten. This sample is drawn from a study of blood T cell repertoires in COVID-19. On the study more broadly: Sites in the United States, Italy and Spain provided acute and convalescent COVID-19 samples. From T cells, B-cell-depleted T cells, or PBMCs came the material, which was cDNA or gDNA.

The V end lost 0 bases, the J end lost 7 bases, and 21 bases lay between the germline ends. Germline CDR1 KGHSH, CDR2 LQKENI. The CDR3 covers 17 residues. The TCR sequence derives from a human donor in a cohort sampled during active COVID-19. What was sequenced was peripheral blood. The chain links TRBV18 to TRBJ1-1, with D possibly TRBD1 on 5 matching bases. CDR3 DNA: TGTGCCAGCTCACCACCATTAGGGGTCGGGGGAACGATTGAAGCTTTCTTT. Protein sequence: CASSPPLGVGGTIEAFF.